This is a list of T cell receptor beta chains from one sample in a study of CD8+ T cells in alopecia areata. Sequencing used immunoSEQ multiplex PCR; TCRdb keeps in-frame clones, though not all of them. The table includes under 350,000 clones, roughly 50% detected once. Sample: CD4+ T cells sorted from blood, taken at week 24, from a patient treated with tofacitinib. These receptors came from a human donor with alopecia areata. CDR3s include the opening cysteine and the closing phenylalanine or tryptophan. The order of the fields is V gene, clone size, D gene, J gene, CDR3 protein, CDR3 DNA. D genes are given only for firm matches. Size values are once, few and many counts, or a class for expanded clones, and some rows have none.

TRBV7-2	-	-	TRBJ1-2	CASSPNPGRSYGYTF	TGTGCCAGCAGCCCCAACCCCGGCAGGTCCTATGGCTACACCTTC
TRBV28	-	TRBD1	TRBJ1-6	CASSSQQGRVSPLHF	TGTGCCAGCAGCTCACAACAGGGGCGGGTTTCACCCCTCCACTTT
TRBV4-1	-	TRBD1	TRBJ2-5	CASSLSPGQGARETQYF	TGCGCCAGCAGCCTAAGCCCGGGACAGGGGGCTCGAGAGACCCAGTACTTC
TRBV7-9	-	-	TRBJ1-1	CASSHSVWALNTEAFF	TGTGCCAGCAGCCACTCCGTTTGGGCCTTGAACACTGAAGCTTTCTTT
TRBV27	-	TRBD1	TRBJ2-7	CASSLIRQGQSSYEQYF	TGTGCCAGCAGTTTAATACGACAGGGCCAGAGCTCCTACGAGCAGTACTTC
TRBV6-5	-	-	TRBJ1-3	CASRRGNPSGNTIYF	TGTGCCAGCAGGAGGGGAAACCCTTCTGGAAACACCATATATTTT
TRBV27	-	-	TRBJ2-1	CASGGASSYNEQFF	TGTGCCAGTGGGGGGGCGAGCTCCTACAATGAGCAGTTCTTC
TRBV2	-	-	TRBJ1-3	CASLTGSGNTIYF	TGTGCCAGCTTGACAGGCTCTGGAAACACCATATATTTT
TRBV7-2	-	TRBD2	TRBJ2-2	CASSLMTGTSTGELFF	TGTGCCAGCAGCTTAATGACCGGGACTAGCACCGGGGAGCTGTTTTTT
TRBV10-3	few	TRBD1	TRBJ1-2	CAISENPGTGYGYTF	TGTGCCATCAGTGAGAATCCCGGGACAGGGTATGGCTACACCTTC
TRBV15	-	-	TRBJ2-5	CATSRGQETQYF	TGTGCCACCAGCAGAGGGCAAGAGACCCAGTACTTC